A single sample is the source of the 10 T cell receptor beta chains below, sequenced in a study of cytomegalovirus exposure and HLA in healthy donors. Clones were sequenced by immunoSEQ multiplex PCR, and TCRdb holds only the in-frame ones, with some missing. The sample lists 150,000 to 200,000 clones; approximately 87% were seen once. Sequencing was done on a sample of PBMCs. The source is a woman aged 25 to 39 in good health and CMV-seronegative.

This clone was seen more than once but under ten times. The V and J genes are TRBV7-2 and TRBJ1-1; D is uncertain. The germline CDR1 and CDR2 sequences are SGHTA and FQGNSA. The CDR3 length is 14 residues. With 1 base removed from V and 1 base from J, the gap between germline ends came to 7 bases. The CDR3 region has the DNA TGTGCCAGCAGCTTAGATCGTTGGAACACTGAAGCTTTCTTT. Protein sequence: CASSLDRWNTEAFF. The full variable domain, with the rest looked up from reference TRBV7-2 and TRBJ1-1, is GAGVSQSPSNKVTEKGKDVELRCDPISGHTALYWYRQSLGQGLEFLIYFQGNSAPDKSGLPSDRFSAERTGGSVSTLTIQRTQQEDSAVYLCASSLDRWNTEAFFGQGTRLTVV.

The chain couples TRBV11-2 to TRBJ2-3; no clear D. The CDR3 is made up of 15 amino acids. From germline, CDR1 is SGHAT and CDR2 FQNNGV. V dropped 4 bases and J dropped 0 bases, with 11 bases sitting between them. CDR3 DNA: TGTGCCAGCAGCTCTCCTCGCAGGAGCACAGATACGCAGTATTTT. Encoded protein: CASSSPRRSTDTQYF.

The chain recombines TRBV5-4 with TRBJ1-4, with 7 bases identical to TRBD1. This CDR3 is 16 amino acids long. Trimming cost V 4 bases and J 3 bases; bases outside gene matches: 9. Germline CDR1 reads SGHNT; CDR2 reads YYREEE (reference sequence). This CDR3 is CASSPDRATANEKLFF. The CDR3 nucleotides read TGTGCCAGCAGCCCCGACAGGGCGACGGCTAATGAAAAACTGTTTTTT.

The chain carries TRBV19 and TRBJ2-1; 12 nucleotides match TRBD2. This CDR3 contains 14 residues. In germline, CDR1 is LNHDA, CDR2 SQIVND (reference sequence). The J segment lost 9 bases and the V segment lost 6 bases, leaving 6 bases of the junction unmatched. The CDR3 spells CASSTSGGRTEQFF. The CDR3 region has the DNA TGTGCCAGTAGCACTAGCGGGGGGAGGACTGAGCAGTTCTTC.

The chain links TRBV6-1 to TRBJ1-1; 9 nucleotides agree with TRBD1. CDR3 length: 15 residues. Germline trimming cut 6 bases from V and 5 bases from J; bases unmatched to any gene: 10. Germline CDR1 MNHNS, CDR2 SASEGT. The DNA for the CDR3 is TGTGCCAGCAGAGAACCGACAGGGGGATGGACTGAAGCTTTCTTT. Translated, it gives CASREPTGGWTEAFF.

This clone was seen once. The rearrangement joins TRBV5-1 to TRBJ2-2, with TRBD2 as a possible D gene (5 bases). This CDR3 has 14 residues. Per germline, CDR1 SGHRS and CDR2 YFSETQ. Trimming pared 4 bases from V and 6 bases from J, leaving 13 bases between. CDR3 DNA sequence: TGCGCCAGCAGCCCTCTAAGCGGCCCCGGGGAGCTGTTTTTT. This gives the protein CASSPLSGPGELFF.

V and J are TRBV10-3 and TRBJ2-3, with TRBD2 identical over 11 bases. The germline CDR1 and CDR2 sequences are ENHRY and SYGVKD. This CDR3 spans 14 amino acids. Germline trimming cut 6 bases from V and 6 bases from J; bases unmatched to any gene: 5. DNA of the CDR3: TGTGCCATCAGCGAGACTAGCGGGGTGGATACGCAGTATTTT. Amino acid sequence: CAISETSGVDTQYF.

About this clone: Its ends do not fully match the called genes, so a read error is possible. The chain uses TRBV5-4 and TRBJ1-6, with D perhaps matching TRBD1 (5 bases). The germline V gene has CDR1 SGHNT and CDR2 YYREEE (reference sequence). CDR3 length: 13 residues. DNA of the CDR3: TGTGCCAGCAGCCCGTGGGGGGGACGTGGCTTATGGTTT. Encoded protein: CASSPWGGRGLWF.

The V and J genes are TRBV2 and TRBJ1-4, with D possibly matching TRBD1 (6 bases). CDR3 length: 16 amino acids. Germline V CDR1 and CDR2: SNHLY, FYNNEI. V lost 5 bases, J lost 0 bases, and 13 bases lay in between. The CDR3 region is CASSSQGIATNEKLFF. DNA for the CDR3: TGTGCCAGCAGTTCCCAGGGGATTGCAACTAATGAAAAACTGTTTTTT.

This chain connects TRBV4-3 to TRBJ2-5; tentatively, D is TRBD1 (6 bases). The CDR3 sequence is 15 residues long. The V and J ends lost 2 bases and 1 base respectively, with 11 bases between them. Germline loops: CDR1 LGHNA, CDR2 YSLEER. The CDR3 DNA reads TGCGCCAGCAGCCAAAACCGGGACATCCAAGAGACCCAGTACTTC. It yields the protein CASSQNRDIQETQYF.